These 20 T cell receptor beta chains came from one sample sequenced in a study of blood T cell repertoires in COVID-19. Produced via immunoSEQ multiplex PCR; TCRdb's table is partial and in-frame only. The sample has more than 200,000 clones, approximately 91% seen once. The source material was peripheral blood. Receptor source: a woman between 55 and 75 years old with acute or convalescent COVID-19.

The chain recombines TRBV5-5 with TRBJ2-5; D might be TRBD1 (5 bases). This CDR3 spans 14 amino acids. V gave up 0 bases and J gave up 5 bases, with 11 bases separating them. Germline V gene lookup returns CDR1 SGHKS and CDR2 YYEKEE (reference sequence). The CDR3 sequence: CASSLASGLETQYF. The CDR3 DNA reads as TGTGCCAGCAGCTTGGCCTCAGGGTTGGAGACCCAGTACTTC.

This chain joins TRBV30 and TRBJ2-7; D is uncertain. V lost 2 bases, J lost 6 bases, and 8 bases lay in between. CDR1 GTSNPN and CDR2 SVGIG come from the germline V gene (reference sequence). There are 11 residues in the CDR3. In DNA, the CDR3 is TGTGCCTGGAGTAGGCGAGGCGAGCAGTACTTC. Translation gives CAWSRRGEQYF.

This clone showed up just once. The V and J genes are TRBV5-5 and TRBJ1-3, with D perhaps TRBD1 (5 bases). CDR3 length: 14 amino acids. The germline V and J ends were trimmed by 3 bases and 0 bases, with 7 bases remaining between them. CDR1 and CDR2 (germline): SGHKS, YYEKEE (reference sequence). The CDR3 region is CASSWGGSGNTIYF. The CDR3 nucleotides are TGTGCCAGCAGCTGGGGGGGCTCTGGAAACACCATATATTTT.

This rearrangement joins TRBV5-4 to TRBJ1-2; D might be TRBD1 (5 bases). In germline, CDR1 is SGHNT, CDR2 YYREEE (reference sequence). Trimming took 4 bases from V and 4 from J, leaving 17 bases between them. There are 15 residues in the CDR3. The CDR3 here is CASSPRGGSPYGYTF. The CDR3 region has the DNA TGTGCCAGCAGCCCCCGGGGCGGGAGTCCCTATGGCTACACCTTC.

The chain couples TRBV19 to TRBJ2-1; 9 bases are a match to TRBD2. The CDR3 totals 14 residues. Per germline, CDR1 LNHDA and CDR2 SQIVND (reference sequence). After removal of 6 bases from V and 6 bases from J, the junction contained 6 bases not matched to a gene. CDR3 residues: CASSFSGSGNEQFF. CDR3 nucleotides: TGTGCCAGTAGCTTTAGCGGGAGCGGCAATGAGCAGTTCTTC.

The chain employs TRBV7-2 and TRBJ2-1; weak D call: TRBD1 (6 bases). Trimming removed 3 bases at V and 0 bases at J, with 9 bases between. The CDR3 extends over 15 amino acids. The germline gives CDR1 SGHTA, CDR2 FQGNSA. Here the CDR3 reads CASSFSRGSYNEQFF. The CDR3 bases are TGTGCCAGCAGCTTTAGCAGGGGCTCCTACAATGAGCAGTTCTTC.

This chain links TRBV6-5 with TRBJ2-3; the match to TRBD2 covers 9 bases. This CDR3 contains 15 residues. Trimming cost V 6 bases and J 2 bases; bases outside gene matches: 6. Germline V gene sequence: CDR1 MNHEY, CDR2 SVGAGI. Here the CDR3 DNA reads TGTGCCAGCAGGGAGCTAGCGGGGCCCACAGATACGCAGTATTTT. Protein: CASRELAGPTDTQYF.

Here the CDR3 reads CASSPKGADQAFF. CDR3 DNA sequence: TGTGCCAGCTCACCAAAGGGGGCGGATCAAGCTTTCTTT. V is TRBV18 and J is TRBJ1-1; 7 nucleotides match TRBD1. CDR1 and CDR2 from the germline V gene are KGHSH and LQKENI. The CDR3 length is 13 residues. The V segment lost 2 bases and the J segment 9 bases; nucleotides outside the gene matches: 6.

The CDR3: CASRGQYMGKTEAFF. The CDR3 nucleotides are TGTGCCAGTAGGGGACAGTATATGGGGAAGACTGAAGCTTTCTTT. The V and J genes are TRBV19 and TRBJ1-1, with 7 nucleotides matching TRBD1. With V trimmed by 6 bases and J by 5 bases, 12 bases remained unmatched. The germline V gene encodes CDR1 LNHDA and CDR2 SQIVND (reference sequence). The CDR3 covers 15 residues.

The chain is built from TRBV19 and TRBJ2-7; 7 bases align to TRBD1. Per germline, CDR1 LNHDA and CDR2 SQIVND (reference sequence). The J segment lost 3 bases and the V segment lost 4 bases, leaving 3 bases of the junction unmatched. The CDR3 length is 13 residues. The CDR3 protein is CASSTAGGYEQYF. The CDR3 DNA is TGTGCCAGTAGTACCGCAGGGGGCTACGAGCAGTACTTC.

The chain employs TRBV27 and TRBJ2-7, with 9 positions matching TRBD1. Germline CDR1 and CDR2: MNHEY and SMNVEV (reference sequence). J gave up 0 bases and V 5 bases, and 5 bases lay outside the gene matches. CDR3 length: 15 amino acids. The CDR3 loop reads CASSAGTGLSYEQYF. Here the CDR3 DNA reads TGTGCCAGCAGTGCCGGGACAGGGCTCTCCTACGAGCAGTACTTC.

The chain combines TRBV19 with TRBJ2-1, with TRBD2 identical over 11 bases. The V gene end was trimmed by 7 bases and the J gene end by 6 bases; junction bases not matched to a gene: 11. The CDR3 runs 16 residues. CDR1 and CDR2 (germline): LNHDA, SQIVND (reference sequence). The CDR3 DNA is TGTGCCAGTAAGGTAGCGGGGGGGCCAATCGCCAATGAGCAGTTCTTC. This translates into CASKVAGGPIANEQFF. Together with reference TRBV19 and TRBJ2-1, the CDR3 gives the full variable domain: DGGITQSPKYLFRKEGQNVTLSCEQNLNHDAMYWYRQDPGQGLRLIYYSQIVNDFQKGDIAEGYSVSREKKESFPLTVTSAQKNPTAFYLCASKVAGGPIANEQFFGPGTRLTVL.

The chain joins TRBV6-5 to TRBJ1-6, with 9 nucleotides matching TRBD1. V lost 2 bases and J lost 3; bases outside the gene matches: 2. The V gene's germline CDR1 is MNHEY and CDR2 SVGAGI. CDR3 length: 16 residues. CDR3 sequence (DNA): TGTGCCAGCAGTTACAGGACAGGGGTCTATAATTCACCCCTCCACTTT. It codes for CASSYRTGVYNSPLHF.

The genes are TRBV27 and TRBJ1-1; D remains ambiguous. The CDR3 sequence is 13 residues long. The ends were cut back, 4 bases at V and 6 bases at J, with 12 bases in the middle. CDR1 is MNHEY, CDR2 SMNVEV, per germline (reference sequence). CDR3: CASSSTNVAEAFF. CDR3 in DNA: TGTGCCAGCAGTTCAACTAACGTCGCTGAAGCTTTCTTT.

This chain's CDR3 is CAIRGTGGEGVGYTF. CDR3 coding DNA: TGTGCCATCAGGGGGACAGGGGGCGAAGGTGTTGGCTACACCTTC. The V gene is TRBV10-3, the J gene TRBJ1-2, with TRBD1 matching over 12 bases. This CDR3 has 15 residues. Germline trimming cut 6 bases from V and 7 bases from J; bases unmatched to any gene: 9. Germline V lookup: CDR1 ENHRY, CDR2 SYGVKD.

The chain recombines TRBV19 with TRBJ1-2, with 9 bases that match TRBD1. V lost 5 bases and J lost 1; bases outside the gene matches: 8. This CDR3 contains 16 residues. The germline V gene has CDR1 LNHDA and CDR2 SQIVND (reference sequence). The CDR3 DNA is TGTGCCAGTAGTCCCGGGACAGGGATCATTAACTATGGCTACACCTTC. Translating gives CASSPGTGIINYGYTF.

This clone was counted between two and nine times. The chain combines TRBV5-4 with TRBJ1-2; 7 bases are shared with TRBD1. V shed 7 bases, J shed 4 bases, and the junction held 10 bases outside the gene matches. The CDR3 extends over 14 amino acids. Germline V gene sequence: CDR1 SGHNT, CDR2 YYREEE (reference sequence). The CDR3 DNA follows: TGTGCCAGCCGACAGGGTGGGATTAGCTATGGCTACACCTTC. This translates into CASRQGGISYGYTF.

The chain links TRBV6-5 to TRBJ2-1, with 10 bases lining up with TRBD1. V gave up 7 bases and J gave up 2 bases; unmatched junction bases: 2. This CDR3 is 14 amino acids long. Germline values: CDR1 MNHEY, CDR2 SVGAGI. The CDR3 coding sequence is TGTGCCAGCATAGGACAGGGGGCCTACAATGAGCAGTTCTTC. Amino acid sequence: CASIGQGAYNEQFF.

This clone was seen a handful of times. The V gene is TRBV6-2 or TRBV6-3, the J gene TRBJ1-1, with D perhaps matching TRBD1 (5 bases). The CDR3 spans 15 residues. Trimming took off 5 bases at V and 0 bases at J, with 13 bases between the two ends. Looked up from germline, CDR1 is MNHEY and CDR2 is SVGEGT. CDR3 bases: TGTGCCAGCAGTAGGACATCAGACGTGAACACTGAAGCTTTCTTT. Protein product: CASSRTSDVNTEAFF.

The chain has TRBV6-2 or TRBV6-3 and TRBJ2-7; maybe TRBD2 (5 bases). Between the trimmed V and J ends, which lost 0 bases and 0 bases, there was a span of 15 bases. CDR1 and CDR2 (germline): MNHEY, SVGEGT. The CDR3 runs to 17 residues. The CDR3 here is CASSYSILDFSSYEQYF. CDR3 nucleotide sequence: TGTGCCAGCAGTTACTCGATCCTGGACTTTAGCTCCTACGAGCAGTACTTC.